This T cell receptor (beta chain) stems from a study of T cell responses to AZD1222 COVID-19 vaccine. Only in-frame clones appear in the TCRdb table, and some are missing; sequencing was by immunoSEQ multiplex PCR. The sample has about 130,000 clones, 89% seen once. Overall study findings and caveats: Nearly half of unique spike-specific TCRs reportedly avoided B.1.351 and B.1.1.7 mutated regions.

There are 13 residues in the CDR3. Trimming cost V 3 bases and J 7 bases, with 12 bases left between them. Germline loops: CDR1 MNHNS, CDR2 SASEGT. Turning to this clone: Its specificity is not known.

This sequence joins TRBV6-1 and TRBJ1-1, with D perhaps matching TRBD1 (6 bases). Specimen: peripheral blood, collected 28 days after the second AZD1222 dose. The clonotype originates from an adult who received the AZD1222 COVID-19 vaccine. The CDR3 region has the DNA TGTGCCAGCAGTGACCTCGGGACACTTGAAGCTTTCTTT. Its translation: CASSDLGTLEAFF.